The sequence of this T cell receptor (beta chain) was determined in a study of early T cells in non-severe SARS-CoV-2 infection. About the study: Whole-blood bulk RNA, unsorted, was sequenced, and chains were unpaired.

Worth noting for this clonotype: The antigen is not known.

Points from the study as a whole: Reliance on VDJdb matching favored anti-spike CD8 responses; private and CD4 specificities were missed.

Germline V lookup: CDR1 SGHRS, CDR2 YFSETQ. V was clipped by 4 bases and J by 4 bases; unmatched bases: 3. CDR3 size: 16 residues. The TCR library protocol attached unique molecular identifiers to the individual cDNA molecules. TCRdb processed the 5' RACE reads anew with MiXCR; each CDR3 protein has one entry. The sample includes approximately 69,000 distinct CDR3 sequences, about 11% seen only once; the top ten take approximately 6.4%. The receptor's source is an adult who was a healthcare worker with PCR-confirmed SARS-CoV-2 infection or an uninfected control (not recorded which). The chain employs TRBV5-1 and TRBJ2-2; 14 bases match TRBD2. The sequencing sample was made of whole blood. The CDR3 loop is CASSPGTSGGTGELFF. Here the CDR3 DNA reads TGCGCCAGCAGCCCGGGGACTAGCGGGGGCACCGGGGAGCTGTTTTTT.